This TCR beta chain appears in the sequencing data of a study of tumor and adjacent non-tumor tissue in lung cancer. Turning to the study itself: The cohort had approximately 13 adenocarcinoma, 2 squamous cell and 1 small cell patients. Samples averaged roughly 4.4 million productive TCRbeta reads each.

Three rounds of nested PCR, following a modified ARM-PCR protocol, produced the TCRbeta library. TCRdb reanalysed the multiplex PCR reads using MiXCR and keeps one entry per CDR3 protein. The repertoire holds tens of thousands of distinct CDR3 sequences, with approximately 68% as singletons. No cell sorting was done before RNA was extracted from the tissue. Between August and November 2014, newly diagnosed, chemotherapy-naive lung cancer patients underwent thoracic surgery in China. CDR3 length: 16 amino acids. Per germline, CDR1 SGHRS and CDR2 YFSETQ. V was clipped by 0 bases and J by 6 bases, with 19 bases between them. Remarks on this clonotype: A much larger clone differs by one base, so this may be a read error.

The TCR was taken from a woman aged 65 to 85 with non-small cell lung cancer. The genes are TRBV5-1 and TRBJ2-7; D perhaps matches TRBD1 (6 bases). Sequencing was done on a sample of lung tumor tissue. CDR3 DNA: TGCGCCAGCAGCTTGGCTGGGGCAGGGGTCCTTGGCGAGCAGTACTTC. This sequence encodes CASSLAGAGVLGEQYF.